These 13 T cell receptor beta chains were sequenced from one sample in a study of blood T cells in healthy people across ages. A second 7 to 11 cycle PCR used barcoded and J-beta primers. TCRdb re-analysed the 5' RACE reads in MiXCR, keeping a single row per CDR3 protein. The repertoire holds hundreds of thousands of distinct CDR3 sequences, with around two thirds as singletons. The specimen was blood. These receptors were collected from a man younger than 40 in good health.

A few counts support this clonotype. This chain connects TRBV5-5 to TRBJ2-2; 9 bases fit TRBD1. V lost 3 bases, J lost 1 base, and 1 base stayed unmatched. CDR1 and CDR2 from the germline V gene are SGHKS and YYEKEE (reference sequence). This CDR3 has 15 amino acids. The CDR3 loop reads CASSWGQGNTGELFF. CDR3 bases: TGTGCCAGCAGCTGGGGACAGGGGAACACCGGGGAGCTGTTTTTT.

The V and J genes are TRBV15 and TRBJ2-5, with D possibly called TRBD1 or TRBD2 (5 bases each). The V and J ends lost 2 bases and 4 bases respectively, with 11 bases between them. This CDR3 spans 14 amino acids. Germline CDR1 LNHNV, CDR2 YYDKDF (reference sequence). CDR3 region: CATSRFGARETQYF. Here the CDR3 DNA reads TGTGCCACCAGCAGATTCGGGGCGAGAGAGACCCAGTACTTC.

The rearrangement uses TRBV4-3 and TRBJ2-6, with 7 bases that match TRBD1. In germline, CDR1 is LGHNA, CDR2 YSLEER. V shed 0 bases, J shed 1 base, and the junction held 9 bases outside the gene matches. CDR3 length: 19 residues. The CDR3 DNA is TGCGCCAGCAGCCAAGAATCCGACAGGGCCTTATCTGGGGCCAACGTCCTGACTTTC. Amino acids: CASSQESDRALSGANVLTF.

This clonotype was counted only a few times. The V call is TRBV20-1, the J call TRBJ1-1; D gene uncertain. Germline CDR1 and CDR2: DFQATT and SNEGSKA (reference sequence). This CDR3 spans 15 amino acids. The germline V and J ends were trimmed by 6 bases and 1 base, with 18 bases remaining between them. The CDR3 is CSAPPGRDGNTEAFF. For the CDR3, the DNA is TGCAGTGCCCCACCTGGGAGGGATGGGAACACTGAAGCTTTCTTT.

The rearrangement links TRBV2 to TRBJ2-1; D might be TRBD1 (6 bases). Trimming pared 2 bases from V and 8 bases from J, leaving 19 bases between. The CDR3 sequence is 16 residues long. CDR1 is SNHLY, CDR2 FYNNEI, per germline. The CDR3 protein is CASSERGHLSGDEQFF. Here the CDR3 DNA reads TGTGCCAGCAGTGAAAGAGGACATTTATCAGGGGATGAGCAGTTCTTC.

This clonotype has just a few counts. J is TRBJ2-1 and V is TRBV5-1; 10 bases line up with TRBD1. Trimming at V came to 3 bases and at J to 8 bases, leaving 8 bases not matched to a gene. Germline CDR1 reads SGHRS; CDR2 reads YFSETQ. The CDR3 has 15 amino acids. CDR3: CASSYRDRGVDEQFF. The CDR3 DNA reads as TGCGCCAGCAGCTACCGGGACAGGGGAGTGGATGAGCAGTTCTTC.

This rearrangement joins TRBV7-2 to TRBJ2-3, with D maybe TRBD2 (6 bases). CDR1 and CDR2 from the germline V gene are SGHTA and FQGNSA. The CDR3 length is 15 residues. Trimming took off 4 bases at V and 0 bases at J, with 11 bases between the two ends. CDR3 loop: CASSSGGFSTDTQYF. CDR3 DNA sequence: TGTGCCAGCAGCTCCGGGGGTTTTAGCACAGATACGCAGTATTTT.

In nucleotides, the CDR3 is TGCAGCGTCAAAAGCGTGGGGGGCTCTGGGGCCAACGTCCTGACTTTC. Its protein is CSVKSVGGSGANVLTF. This sequence joins TRBV29-1 and TRBJ2-6; TRBD2 is a possible D gene (6 bases). Per the germline V gene, CDR1 is SQVTM and CDR2 is ANQGSEA. V was clipped by 6 bases and J by 0 bases, with 15 bases between them. There are 16 residues in the CDR3.

As to this clonotype: One end of the junction is discordant with germline, which a read error may explain. CDR3 in DNA: TGTGCCAGCAGCCCAGGGTCCTCCGAGCAGTACTTC. Translating it yields CASSPGSSEQYF. The chain couples TRBV9 to TRBJ2-4; D possibly corresponds to TRBD1 (5 bases). The J call may be incorrect, as the DNA end agrees better with TRBJ2-7. Germline CDR1 is SGDLS and CDR2 is YYNGEE. This CDR3 comprises 12 residues.

The gene calls are TRBV20-1 and TRBJ2-3; the match to TRBD2 covers 8 bases. The CDR3 runs to 14 residues. CDR1 is DFQATT, CDR2 SNEGSKA, per germline (reference sequence). The V gene end was trimmed by 6 bases and the J gene end by 1 base; junction bases not matched to a gene: 6. CDR3 coding DNA: TGCAGTGCGGACCGAGCGGGGGGCACAGATACGCAGTATTTT. It codes for CSADRAGGTDTQYF.

This clonotype was observed a few times. This CDR3 reads CASSYNRVDRYEQYF. The CDR3 DNA follows: TGTGCCAGCAGTTACAACAGGGTAGATAGATACGAGCAGTACTTC. This rearrangement joins TRBV6-5 to TRBJ2-7, with D tentatively TRBD1 (6 bases). Deletions cut 2 bases from V and 4 bases from J, with 15 bases between. The length of the CDR3 is 15 residues. CDR1 and CDR2 (germline): MNHEY, SVGAGI.

The table lists this clonotype with a few counts. The rearrangement links TRBV12-3 or TRBV12-4 to TRBJ2-7; 11 positions agree with TRBD1. With 5 bases clipped from V and 7 bases from J, the junction kept 10 bases outside the gene matches. The CDR3 is 15 residues long. The CDR3 sequence: CASSPRTGGFGEQYF. CDR3 DNA: TGTGCCAGCAGTCCGCGGACAGGGGGCTTCGGGGAGCAGTACTTC.

The chain carries TRBV7-9 and TRBJ1-4; tentatively, D is TRBD1 (5 bases). The CDR3 spans 14 residues. In germline, CDR1 is SEHNR, CDR2 FQNEAQ (reference sequence). V was clipped by 8 bases and J by 8 bases, with 18 bases between them. The CDR3, as DNA: TGTGCCAGCGCTTGGGGGAACGAGGGGGAAAAACTGTTTTTT. It translates to CASAWGNEGEKLFF.